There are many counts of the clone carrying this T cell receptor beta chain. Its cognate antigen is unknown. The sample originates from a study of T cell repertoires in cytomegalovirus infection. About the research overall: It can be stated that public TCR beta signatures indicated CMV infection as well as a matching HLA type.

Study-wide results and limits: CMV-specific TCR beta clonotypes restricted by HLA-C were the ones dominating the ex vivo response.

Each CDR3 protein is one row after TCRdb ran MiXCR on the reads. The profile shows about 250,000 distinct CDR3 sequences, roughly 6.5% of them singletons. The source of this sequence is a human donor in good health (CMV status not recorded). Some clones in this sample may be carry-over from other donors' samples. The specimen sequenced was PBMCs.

Here the CDR3 DNA reads TGTGCCAGCTCTCCTACTTGGGGGGTCGGGGAGCAGTACTTC. This codes for CASSPTWGVGEQYF. V gene TRBV18 combines with J gene TRBJ2-7; maybe TRBD2 (6 bases). The CDR3 contains 14 residues. V was shortened by 6 bases and J by 7 bases, with 19 bases between the two germline ends. Germline CDR1 reads KGHSH; CDR2 reads LQKENI.